This TCR beta chain was captured by sequencing in a study of T cells after yellow fever vaccination. A single record per CDR3 protein comes from TCRdb applying MiXCR to the 5' RACE reads. The data contain fewer than 450,000 distinct CDR3 sequences, about 9.9% of them singletons. Germline CDR1 and CDR2: WSHSY and SAAADI. The CDR3 totals 15 residues. Between the trimmed V and J ends, which lost 6 bases and 7 bases, there was a span of 18 bases. V and J are TRBV10-2 and TRBJ1-4, with D unclear. This receptor was obtained from a man aged 18 to 35 who received the YFV17D yellow fever vaccine. Here the sequenced sample was PBMCs, taken on the day of the first yellow fever vaccination. The CDR3 spells CASSSGSGRFEKLFF. CDR3 coding DNA: TGCGCCAGCAGCAGCGGGTCAGGAAGGTTTGAAAAACTGTTTTTT.